This note documents a single T cell receptor beta chain sequence. The antigen is undetermined. The CDR3 has 15 amino acids. Germline CDR1 MNHEY, CDR2 SVGEGT. Unmatched junction bases numbered 6, after V lost 6 bases and J lost 8 bases. CD8+ and CD4+ T cells circulating in blood were sequenced for TCR beta. TEMRA cells were FACS-enriched, while CD8+ and CD4+ T cells were negatively isolated. This record comes from a study of CD8 T cells in Susac syndrome. Study-wide findings and caveats: The study acknowledged a relatively small number of individuals in its TCR sequencing and HLA analysis.

An amount of RNA that ranged from roughly 0.5 to 1 ug was reverse transcribed with random hexamers. Amplification of TCR beta CDR3 by immunoSEQ multiplex PCR spanned 54 Vbeta and 13 Jbeta. MiXCR, run by TCRdb on the immunoSEQ multiplex PCR reads, gives a single entry per CDR3 protein. The table lists roughly 130,000 distinct CDR3 sequences, about 94% of them singletons. The TCR originated in a human donor with multiple sclerosis. The sequenced material came from CD4+ T cells from PBMCs. The chain carries TRBV6-2 or TRBV6-3 and TRBJ2-1, with 14 positions matching TRBD2. The CDR3 DNA sequence: TGTGCCAGCAGCCCGGGACTAGCGGGAGTTCATGAGCAGTTCTTC. Residues: CASSPGLAGVHEQFF.